These T cell receptor beta chains were read from a single sample in a study of T cell repertoires in cytomegalovirus infection. TCRdb re-called the reads through MiXCR, storing one row per CDR3 protein. The table includes about 530,000 distinct CDR3 sequences, about 30% detected once. The specimen was PBMCs. The receptors derive from a human donor in good health (CMV status not recorded). Some clones in this sample may be carry-over from other donors' samples. The CDR3 runs from the conserved cysteine through the conserved F or W. D genes are given only for firm matches. Some rows have no size entry. The others give once, few or many, or a class for an expanded clone.

D,length,V,size,J,DNA,CDR3
TRBD2,16,TRBV7-3,few,TRBJ2-3,TGTGCCAGCAGCTTAATCCTAGCGGGAGTTGCAGATACGCAGTATTTT,CASSLILAGVADTQYF
-,14,TRBV12-3/TRBV12-4,few,TRBJ2-5,TGTGCCGAGGGTAAAAGAGGTCAACTGGAGACCCAGTACTTC,CAEGKRGQLETQYF
-,15,TRBV9,few,TRBJ2-3,TGTGCCAGCAGCGTAGGGCAGCCTTTCACAGATACGCAGTATTTT,CASSVGQPFTDTQYF
-,15,TRBV7-8,many,TRBJ1-2,TGTGCCAGCAGCTCCAGCCGAGCGCTGATGTATGGCTACACCTTC,CASSSSRALMYGYTF
TRBD2,17,TRBV5-1,-,TRBJ2-1,TGCGCCAGCAGCTTGGATCCGGCGGGAGGGACCCTCGATGAGCAGTTCTTC,CASSLDPAGGTLDEQFF
-,16,TRBV6-2/TRBV6-3,-,TRBJ1-1,TGTGCCAGCAGTTACCCATGGACAGTGATGAACACTGAAGCTTTCTTT,CASSYPWTVMNTEAFF
-,15,TRBV7-2,many,TRBJ2-1,TGTGCCAGCAGCTTAGCGCCTAGCTCCTACAATGAGCAGTTCTTC,CASSLAPSSYNEQFF
TRBD1,12,TRBV12-3/TRBV12-4,few,TRBJ2-1,TGTGCCACCCAGGGACAGTCCCATGAGCAGTTCTTC,CATQGQSHEQFF
-,15,TRBV27,few,TRBJ1-2,TGTGCCAGCAGTGAGGCGCCCCTCGAGCCCTATGGCTACACCTTC,CASSEAPLEPYGYTF
-,13,TRBV12-3/TRBV12-4,-,TRBJ2-3,TGTGCCAGCAGCCTCCATAGGGAGGATACGCAGTATTTT,CASSLHREDTQYF
-,12,TRBV5-1,-,TRBJ2-1,TGCGCCAGCAGCTTAGATTTCCATGAGCAGTTCTTC,CASSLDFHEQFF
TRBD2,16,TRBV11-1,-,TRBJ2-2,TGTGCCAGCAGCGGTGGACTAGCGGGAGGTTGGGGGGAGCTGTTTTTT,CASSGGLAGGWGELFF
-,16,TRBV7-9,many,TRBJ1-1,TGTGCCAGCAGCCCATCGGGGGGGGGGCGGCGCACTGAAGCTTTCTTT,CASSPSGGGRRTEAFF
-,15,TRBV28,-,TRBJ1-2,TGTGCCAGCAGTTCCCCCACGGTTTCTAACTATGGCTACACCTTC,CASSSPTVSNYGYTF
TRBD2,18,TRBV7-3,-,TRBJ2-3,TGTGCCAGCAGCTTAACCCCCGGTGGCGGGAGAGGCACAGATACGCAGTATTTT,CASSLTPGGGRGTDTQYF
TRBD2,18,TRBV7-2,-,TRBJ2-2,TGTGCCAGCAGCTTAGCATGGACTAGCGGGAGTAGAACCGGGGAGCTGTTTTTT,CASSLAWTSGSRTGELFF
TRBD2,13,TRBV20-1,-,TRBJ2-7,TGCAGTGCCCTGCGACTAGCGGATTACGAGCAGTACTTC,CSALRLADYEQYF
-,15,TRBV6-2/TRBV6-3,-,TRBJ2-3,TGTGCCAGCAGTTACTCATGGGGTTTATCGGATACGCAGTATTTT,CASSYSWGLSDTQYF
-,13,TRBV6-5,-,TRBJ2-7,TGTGCCAGCAGGACCGGGACCAACTACGAGCAGTACTTC,CASRTGTNYEQYF
-,15,TRBV5-6,-,TRBJ2-3,TGTGCCAGCAGCTCGAGGGGGAGCTACACAGATACGCAGTATTTT,CASSSRGSYTDTQYF
TRBD2,14,TRBV5-1,few,TRBJ2-1,TGCGCCAGCAGCTCGCAGCGGGAGCGCGATGAGCAGTTCTTC,CASSSQRERDEQFF
TRBD2,14,TRBV7-2,-,TRBJ2-5,TGTGCCAGCAGGTCGGGAGGGCCCTTGGAGACCCAGTACTTC,CASRSGGPLETQYF
-,12,TRBV7-2,many,TRBJ1-1,TGTGCCAGCAGCTTAGGGTTCGGGGAAGCTTTCTTT,CASSLGFGEAFF
-,14,TRBV18,few,TRBJ2-1,TGTGCCAGCTCACACTCCGGATGGGCGGATGAGCAGTTCTTC,CASSHSGWADEQFF
TRBD1,16,TRBV18,-,TRBJ1-5,TGTGCCAGCTCACCACAGATGAGGCAGGGGGATCAGCCCCAGCATTTT,CASSPQMRQGDQPQHF
-,13,TRBV7-2,many,TRBJ2-7,TGTGCCAGCAGCTTAGGTGCTCCCTACGAGCAGTACTTC,CASSLGAPYEQYF
TRBD1,16,TRBV7-9,-,TRBJ1-1,TGTGCCAGCAGCCCCATCCGGACAGGGGGTACATCTGAAGCTTTCTTT,CASSPIRTGGTSEAFF
-,16,TRBV14,few,TRBJ2-1,TGTGCCAGCAGCCAACCATACTATGGCAGCGACAATGAGCAGTTCTTC,CASSQPYYGSDNEQFF
-,13,TRBV12-3/TRBV12-4,many,TRBJ1-2,TGTGCCAGCAGTTTAACAGCAATGGGTGGCTACACCTTC,CASSLTAMGGYTF
-,16,TRBV5-1,few,TRBJ1-6,TGCGCCAGCACCGCTGGGGGCTCTGACTATAATTCACCCCTCCACTTT,CASTAGGSDYNSPLHF